A selection of T cell receptor beta chains follows, all from one sample in a study of vaccination effects on CD4 cells after COVID-19. For these receptors, no antigen is known. The protocol was immunoSEQ multiplex PCR, while the TCRdb copy is restricted to in-frame clones and leaves out a portion. This table has 74,000 or so clones, 80% appearing once. The sequencing here drew on CD4+ T cells from PBMCs cultured with SARS-CoV-2 spike peptides, taken before COVID-19 vaccination. Every receptor here comes from a human donor who received a COVID-19 vaccine. Both conserved end residues are part of each CDR3. D genes are given only for firm matches. Some rows have no size entry. The others give once, few or many, or a class for an expanded clone.

V gene	D gene	clone size	J gene	CDR3 protein	CDR3 DNA
TRBV5-1	NA	NA	TRBJ2-3	CASSLVSLGTDTQYF	TGCGCCAGCAGCTTGGTATCCCTGGGGACAGATACGCAGTATTTT
TRBV3-1/TRBV3-2	NA	NA	TRBJ2-5	CASSQEWGLERETQYF	TGTGCCAGCAGCCAAGAGTGGGGCCTAGAACGAGAGACCCAGTACTTC
TRBV24-1	TRBD1	NA	TRBJ2-2	CATSDAPGQGSTGELFF	TGTGCCACCAGTGATGCGCCGGGACAGGGTAGTACCGGGGAGCTGTTTTTT
TRBV18	TRBD1	NA	TRBJ1-3	CASSPDRGSGNTIYF	TGTGCCAGCTCACCCGACAGGGGATCAGGAAACACCATATATTTT
TRBV6-2/TRBV6-3	NA	NA	TRBJ1-1	CASSYQGVTEAFF	TGTGCCAGCAGTTACCAAGGGGTGACTGAAGCTTTCTTT
TRBV6-6	TRBD1	NA	TRBJ2-2	CASSSGQDTGELFF	TGTGCCAGCAGTTCGGGACAGGACACCGGGGAGCTGTTTTTT
TRBV19	TRBD2	NA	TRBJ2-4	CASSKTSGGIPIQYF	TGTGCCAGTAGTAAGACTAGCGGGGGGATTCCAATTCAGTACTTC
TRBV6-6	NA	NA	TRBJ1-5	CASSYDVNQPQHF	TGTGCCAGCAGTTACGATGTAAATCAGCCCCAGCATTTT
TRBV18	TRBD1	few	TRBJ1-2	CASSPRQGNYGYTF	TGTGCCAGCTCACCGAGACAGGGGAACTATGGCTACACCTTC
TRBV2	NA	once	TRBJ1-1	CASREDGNTEAFF	TGTGCCAGCAGGGAGGACGGGAACACTGAAGCTTTCTTT
TRBV6-5	NA	NA	TRBJ1-3	CASSYSNGGPGNTIYF	TGTGCCAGCAGTTACTCAAACGGGGGTCCCGGAAACACCATATATTTT
TRBV7-2	NA	NA	TRBJ2-6	CASSLFGIGNSGANVLTF	TGTGCCAGCAGCTTATTTGGGATAGGAAACTCTGGGGCCAACGTCCTGACTTTC
TRBV5-1	TRBD1	NA	TRBJ2-5	CASSPFSGQAGETQYF	TGCGCCAGCAGCCCATTCTCGGGACAGGCCGGAGAGACCCAGTACTTC
TRBV5-6	TRBD1	NA	TRBJ1-2	CASSLGQGNYGYTF	TGTGCCAGCAGCTTGGGACAGGGGAACTATGGCTACACCTTC
TRBV6-4	NA	NA	TRBJ2-2	CANRPLSARRGELFF	TGTGCCAACCGACCTCTTAGCGCGCGACGTGGGGAGCTGTTTTTT
TRBV7-2	NA	NA	TRBJ1-1	CASSLGGPMRGNTEAFF	TGTGCCAGCAGCTTAGGGGGGCCTATGCGGGGGAACACTGAAGCTTTCTTT
TRBV6-6	NA	NA	TRBJ2-5	CASSYSRGDQETQYF	TGTGCCAGCAGTTACTCGAGGGGGGATCAAGAGACCCAGTACTTC
TRBV5-4	NA	NA	TRBJ2-2	CASSLVPVGELFF	TGTGCCAGCAGCTTGGTCCCGGTCGGGGAGCTGTTTTTT
TRBV7-9	NA	NA	TRBJ1-1	CASSLNPGRDTEAFF	TGTGCCAGCAGCTTAAATCCAGGGAGGGACACTGAAGCTTTCTTT
TRBV2	TRBD1	few	TRBJ1-2	CASSEAGQGIYGYTF	TGTGCCAGCAGTGAAGCGGGACAGGGGATCTATGGCTACACCTTC
TRBV19	NA	NA	TRBJ1-3	CASRQDRFSGNTIYF	TGTGCCAGTAGACAAGACAGGTTCTCTGGAAACACCATATATTTT
TRBV28	NA	NA	TRBJ1-2	CASSLAKNYGYTF	TGTGCCAGCAGTTTAGCGAAGAACTATGGCTACACCTTC
TRBV4-2	TRBD1	NA	TRBJ2-4	CASSHDTGGRDIQYF	TGTGCCAGCAGCCATGATACAGGGGGTCGGGACATTCAGTACTTC
TRBV6-5	TRBD1	NA	TRBJ2-4	CASRDRYGDIQYF	TGTGCCAGCAGGGACAGGTATGGGGACATTCAGTACTTC
TRBV11-3	TRBD1	few	TRBJ1-3	CASSPGTGNTIYF	TGTGCCAGCAGCCCGGGGACAGGGAACACCATATATTTT
TRBV7-9	TRBD1	few	TRBJ1-1	CASRGAGGEAFF	TGTGCCAGCAGAGGGGCAGGGGGTGAGGCTTTCTTT
TRBV13	NA	NA	TRBJ2-3	CASSPPGGRSDTQYF	TGTGCCAGCAGCCCCCCTGGGGGGCGGTCAGATACGCAGTATTTT
TRBV10-3	NA	few	TRBJ1-5	CAISSGGNQPQHF	TGTGCCATCAGTTCGGGAGGCAATCAGCCCCAGCATTTT
TRBV7-3	NA	NA	TRBJ1-4	CASSSGGAGVGEKLFF	TGTGCCAGCAGCTCCGGCGGGGCAGGGGTGGGTGAAAAACTGTTTTTT
TRBV25-1	NA	few	TRBJ1-1	CASSELGNTEAFF	TGTGCCAGCAGTGAATTGGGGAACACTGAAGCTTTCTTT
TRBV11-1	NA	NA	TRBJ2-3	CASSLYSTDTQYF	TGTGCCAGCAGCTTATACTCGACAGATACGCAGTATTTT
TRBV5-1	NA	NA	TRBJ1-1	CASSLALENTEAFF	TGCGCCAGCAGCTTGGCGCTGGAGAACACTGAAGCTTTCTTT
TRBV5-1	TRBD1	NA	TRBJ1-3	CASSEDRISENTIYF	TGCGCCAGCAGCGAGGACAGGATCTCTGAAAACACCATATATTTT
TRBV11-2	TRBD1	NA	TRBJ2-1	CASSFPRQGKSYNEQFF	TGTGCCAGCAGCTTTCCCAGACAGGGAAAGTCCTACAATGAGCAGTTCTTC
TRBV7-9	TRBD2	NA	TRBJ2-2	CASSLSGAVTGELFF	TGTGCCAGCAGCTTAAGCGGGGCTGTCACCGGGGAGCTGTTTTTT
TRBV5-1	NA	NA	TRBJ1-5	CASSFSGAGQPQHF	TGCGCCAGCAGCTTCTCAGGGGCCGGTCAGCCCCAGCATTTT
TRBV24-1	TRBD2	NA	TRBJ2-1	CATSRLAGGPASEQFF	TGTGCCACCAGTCGACTAGCGGGGGGGCCGGCAAGTGAGCAGTTCTTC
TRBV4-1	NA	few	TRBJ1-2	CASSQVPSTGAPTVYGYTF	TGCGCCAGCAGCCAAGTTCCATCTACCGGGGCTCCCACAGTCTATGGCTACACCTTC
TRBV2	TRBD2	NA	TRBJ2-3	CAGGLAADTQYF	TGTGCCGGTGGACTAGCGGCAGATACGCAGTATTTT
TRBV13	TRBD1	NA	TRBJ2-3	CASSFPRGSVTDTQYF	TGTGCCAGCAGCTTCCCCAGGGGGTCGGTCACAGATACGCAGTATTTT
TRBV30	TRBD2	NA	TRBJ2-3	CAWSVSGGAIDTQYF	TGTGCCTGGAGTGTAAGCGGGGGGGCGATAGATACGCAGTATTTT
TRBV4-3	NA	once	TRBJ2-3	CASSQEVPDTQYF	TGCGCCAGCAGCCAAGAAGTACCAGATACGCAGTATTTT
TRBV20-1	NA	NA	TRBJ1-2	CSAQKDYGYTF	TGCAGTGCCCAGAAGGACTATGGCTACACCTTC
TRBV18	TRBD2	NA	TRBJ2-5	CASSHKRGGETQYF	TGTGCCAGCTCCCATAAGCGGGGGGGAGAGACCCAGTACTTC
TRBV5-5	NA	NA	TRBJ2-2	CASSPPPNTGELFF	TGTGCCAGCAGCCCCCCCCCGAACACCGGGGAGCTGTTTTTT
TRBV5-6	NA	NA	TRBJ1-1	CATTRTGALGEAFF	TGTGCCACCACGAGGACGGGGGCGCTTGGTGAAGCTTTCTTT
TRBV4-3	NA	NA	TRBJ1-2	CASSPKFSRQGMNYGYTF	TGCGCCAGCAGCCCAAAATTTTCGCGGCAGGGGATGAACTATGGCTACACCTTC
TRBV18	TRBD1	NA	TRBJ1-5	CASSPGQGSYQPQHF	TGTGCCAGCTCACCGGGACAGGGATCCTATCAGCCCCAGCATTTT
TRBV2	TRBD2	NA	TRBJ2-4	CASSPAFSGEKNIQYF	TGTGCCAGCAGTCCCGCCTTTAGCGGGGAAAAAAACATTCAGTACTTC
TRBV10-1	NA	NA	TRBJ1-2	CASSDSRVGYTF	TGCGCCAGCAGTGATTCACGGGTTGGCTACACCTTC
TRBV2	NA	NA	TRBJ2-2	CASRENTGELFF	TGTGCCAGCAGAGAGAACACCGGGGAGCTGTTTTTT
TRBV3-1/TRBV3-2	NA	NA	TRBJ2-2	CASSRDTNTGELFF	TGTGCCAGCAGCCGGGACACTAACACCGGGGAGCTGTTTTTT
TRBV6-6	NA	NA	TRBJ1-4	CASSSRDTNEKLFF	TGTGCCAGCAGTTCCCGGGACACAAATGAAAAACTGTTTTTT
TRBV7-3	TRBD2	NA	TRBJ2-2	CASTVLAGNTGELFF	TGTGCCAGCACCGTCCTAGCGGGGAACACCGGGGAGCTGTTTTTT
TRBV2	NA	NA	TRBJ2-2	CASSGPGADPGELFF	TGTGCCAGCAGTGGGCCAGGGGCGGATCCCGGGGAGCTGTTTTTT
TRBV15	TRBD1	few	TRBJ1-2	CATSGLDRDRHGYTF	TGTGCCACCAGCGGATTGGACAGGGACCGCCATGGCTACACCTTC
TRBV18	NA	NA	TRBJ1-2	CASSPEPDSDYGYTF	TGTGCCAGCTCACCAGAACCCGACAGTGACTATGGCTACACCTTC